This T cell receptor beta chain was sequenced during a study of shared clonotypes between healthy human individuals. The study's findings and limits: For sorted subsets, rarefaction showed incomplete sequencing despite large depth.

This clone turned up a few times. Its antigen is unknown. Libraries were prepared by immunoSEQ multiplex PCR; TCRdb keeps only in-frame clonotypes and omits some of them. The sample has roughly 1,100,000 clones; 75% are singletons. Every donor was a Caucasian adult from Nashville, Tennessee. The sequencing sample was made of memory CD4+ T cells sorted from blood. Regarding subset: CD45RA-negative fraction. The receptor was derived from a man between 18 and 29 years old in good health.

CDR3 sequence: CASSLVGTTGRETQYF. CDR3 DNA sequence: TGTGCCAGCAGCTTGGTGGGGACTACGGGCCGAGAGACCCAGTACTTC. V is TRBV5-6 and J is TRBJ2-5; 7 nucleotides match TRBD2. Germline CDR1 and CDR2: SGHDT and YYEEEE. This CDR3 has 16 residues. V shed 0 bases and J 4 bases; nucleotides not matched to a gene: 9.